Below are 4 T cell receptor beta chains sequenced from a single sample in a study of blood T cell repertoires in COVID-19. The data were produced by immunoSEQ multiplex PCR, yet TCRdb's version contains in-frame clones alone and is incomplete. Altogether 150,000 to 190,000 clones are present, 85% to 90% being singletons, with the ten largest covering around 14%. Sequenced material: peripheral blood. These receptors were collected from a woman between 40 and 50 years old with acute or convalescent COVID-19.

This clone appeared a few times. This rearrangement joins TRBV3-1 (or the pseudogene TRBV3-2) to TRBJ2-7; D perhaps matches TRBD2 (6 bases). V was shortened by 0 bases and J by 6 bases, with 12 bases between the two germline ends. The CDR3 has 14 amino acids. The germline V gene encodes CDR1 LGHDT and CDR2 YNNKEL (reference sequence). The CDR3 DNA sequence: TGTGCCAGCAGCCAAGATGGGAGGCCTGTCGAGCAGTACTTC. It codes for CASSQDGRPVEQYF.

V gene TRBV10-1 combines with J gene TRBJ2-3, with TRBD2 identical over 9 bases. Germline CDR1 and CDR2: WNHNN and SYGVQD (reference sequence). V shed 0 bases, J shed 0 bases, and the junction held 1 base outside the gene matches. This CDR3 is built from 16 residues. CDR3 amino acids: CASSESTSGSTDTQYF. The DNA of the CDR3 is TGCGCCAGCAGTGAGTCAACTAGCGGGAGCACAGATACGCAGTATTTT.

The genes are TRBV24-1 and TRBJ1-5; D is perhaps TRBD1 (6 bases). In germline, CDR1 is KGHDR, CDR2 SFDVKD. The CDR3 totals 15 residues. Trimming removed 3 bases at V and 5 bases at J, with 13 bases between. CDR3 nucleotide sequence: TGTGCCACCAGTGATCCGAGACACAGGGATCAGCCCCAGCATTTT. This translates into CATSDPRHRDQPQHF.

The chain uses TRBV15 and TRBJ2-1; 9 nucleotides agree with TRBD1. The V and J ends lost 3 bases and 8 bases, in that order; junction bases with no gene match: 8. The CDR3 contains 15 residues. Per germline, CDR1 LNHNV and CDR2 YYDKDF (reference sequence). Here the CDR3 DNA reads TGTGCCACCAGCAGTCCCAGGACAGGGGACCATGAGCAGTTCTTC. As protein: CATSSPRTGDHEQFF.